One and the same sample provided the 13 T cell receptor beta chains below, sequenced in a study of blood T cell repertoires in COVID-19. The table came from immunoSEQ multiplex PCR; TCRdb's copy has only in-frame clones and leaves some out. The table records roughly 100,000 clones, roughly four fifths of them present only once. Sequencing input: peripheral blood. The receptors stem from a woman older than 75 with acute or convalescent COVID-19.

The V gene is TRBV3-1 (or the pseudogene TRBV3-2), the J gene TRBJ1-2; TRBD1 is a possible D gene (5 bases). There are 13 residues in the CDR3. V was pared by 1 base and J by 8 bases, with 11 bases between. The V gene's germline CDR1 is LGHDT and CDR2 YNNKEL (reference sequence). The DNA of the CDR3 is TGTGCCAGCAGCCAAGTGGGGGGGTTCGGCTACACCTTC. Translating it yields CASSQVGGFGYTF.

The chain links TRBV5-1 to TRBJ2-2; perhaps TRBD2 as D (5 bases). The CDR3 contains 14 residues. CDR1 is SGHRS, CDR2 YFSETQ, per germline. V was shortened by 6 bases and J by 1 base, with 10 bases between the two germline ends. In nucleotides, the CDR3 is TGCGCCAGCAAAACGGGAATGAACACCGGGGAGCTGTTTTTT. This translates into CASKTGMNTGELFF. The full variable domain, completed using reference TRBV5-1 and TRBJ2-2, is KAGVTQTPRYLIKTRGQQVTLSCSPISGHRSVSWYQQTPGQGLQFLFEYFSETQRNKGNFPGRFSGRQFSNSRSEMNVSTLELGDSALYLCASKTGMNTGELFFGEGSRLTVL.

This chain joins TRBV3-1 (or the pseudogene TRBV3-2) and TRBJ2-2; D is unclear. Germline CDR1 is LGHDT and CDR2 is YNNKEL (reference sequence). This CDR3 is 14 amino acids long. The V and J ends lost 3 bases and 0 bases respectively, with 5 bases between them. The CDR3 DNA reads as TGTGCCAGCAGCCAGGCCACGAACACCGGGGAGCTGTTTTTT. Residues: CASSQATNTGELFF.

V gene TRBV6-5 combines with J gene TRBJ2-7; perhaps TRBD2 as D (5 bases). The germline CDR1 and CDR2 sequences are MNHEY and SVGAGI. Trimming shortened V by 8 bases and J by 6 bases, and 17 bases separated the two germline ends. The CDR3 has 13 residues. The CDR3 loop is CASPRGRVSEQYV. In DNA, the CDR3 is TGTGCCAGCCCCCGAGGGAGAGTATCCGAGCAGTACGTC.

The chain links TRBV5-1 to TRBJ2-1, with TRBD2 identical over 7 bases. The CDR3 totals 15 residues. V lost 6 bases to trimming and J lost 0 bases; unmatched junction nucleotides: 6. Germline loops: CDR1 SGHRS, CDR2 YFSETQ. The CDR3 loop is CASTLAAASYNEQFF. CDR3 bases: TGCGCCAGCACCCTAGCGGCAGCCTCCTACAATGAGCAGTTCTTC. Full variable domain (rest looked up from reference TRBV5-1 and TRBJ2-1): KAGVTQTPRYLIKTRGQQVTLSCSPISGHRSVSWYQQTPGQGLQFLFEYFSETQRNKGNFPGRFSGRQFSNSRSEMNVSTLELGDSALYLCASTLAAASYNEQFFGPGTRLTVL.

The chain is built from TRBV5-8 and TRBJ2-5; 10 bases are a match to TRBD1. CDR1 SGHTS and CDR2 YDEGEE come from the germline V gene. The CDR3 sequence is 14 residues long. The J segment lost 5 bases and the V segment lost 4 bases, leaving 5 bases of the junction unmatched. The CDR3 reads CASSRDRGMETQYF. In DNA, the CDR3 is TGTGCCAGCAGCCGGGACAGGGGTATGGAGACCCAGTACTTC.

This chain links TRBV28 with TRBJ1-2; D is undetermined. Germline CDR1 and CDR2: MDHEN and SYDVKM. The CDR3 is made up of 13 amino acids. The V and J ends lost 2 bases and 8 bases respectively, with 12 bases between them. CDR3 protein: CASSLGQPVGYTF. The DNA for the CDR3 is TGTGCCAGCAGTTTAGGGCAGCCTGTCGGCTACACCTTC.

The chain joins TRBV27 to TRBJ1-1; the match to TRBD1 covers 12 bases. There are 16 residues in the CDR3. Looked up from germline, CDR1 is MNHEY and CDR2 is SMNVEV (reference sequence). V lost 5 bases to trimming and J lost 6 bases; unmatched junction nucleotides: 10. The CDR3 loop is CASSLLPGQGAAEAFF. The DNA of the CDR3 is TGTGCCAGCAGTCTACTGCCGGGACAGGGGGCCGCTGAAGCTTTCTTT.

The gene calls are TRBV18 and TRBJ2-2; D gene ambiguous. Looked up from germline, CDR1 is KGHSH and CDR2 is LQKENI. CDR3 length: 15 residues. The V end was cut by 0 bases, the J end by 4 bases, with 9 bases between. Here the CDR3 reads CASSPPSYSTGELFF. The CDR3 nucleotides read TGTGCCAGCTCACCACCGTCATATAGCACCGGGGAGCTGTTTTTT.

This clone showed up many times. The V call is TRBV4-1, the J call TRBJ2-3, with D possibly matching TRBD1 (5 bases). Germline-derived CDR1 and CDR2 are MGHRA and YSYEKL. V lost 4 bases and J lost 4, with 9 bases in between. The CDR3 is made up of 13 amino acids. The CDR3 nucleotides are TGCGCCAGCAGCCGCCTCAGGGCAGATACGCAGTATTTT. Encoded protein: CASSRLRADTQYF.

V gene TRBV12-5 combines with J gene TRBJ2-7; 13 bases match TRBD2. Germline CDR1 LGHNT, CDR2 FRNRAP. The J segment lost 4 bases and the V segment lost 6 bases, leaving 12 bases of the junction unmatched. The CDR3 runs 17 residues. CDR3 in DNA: TGTGCTAGTGGCGGTGGGACTAGCGGGATTTTCCCTTACGAGCAGTACTTC. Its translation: CASGGGTSGIFPYEQYF.

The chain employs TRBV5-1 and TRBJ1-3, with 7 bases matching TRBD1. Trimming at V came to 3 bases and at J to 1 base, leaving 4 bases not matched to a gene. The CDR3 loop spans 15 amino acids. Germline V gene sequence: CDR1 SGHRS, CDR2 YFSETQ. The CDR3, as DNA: TGCGCCAGCAGCTCTACAGGGGAATCTGGAAACACCATATATTTT. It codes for CASSSTGESGNTIYF.

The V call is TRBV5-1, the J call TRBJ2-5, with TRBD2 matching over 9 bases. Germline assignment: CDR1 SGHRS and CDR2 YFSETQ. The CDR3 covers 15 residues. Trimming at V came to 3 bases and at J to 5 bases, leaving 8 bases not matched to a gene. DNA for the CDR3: TGCGCCAGCAGCTCCGTAAGCGGGAGGTTGGAGACCCAGTACTTC. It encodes CASSSVSGRLETQYF. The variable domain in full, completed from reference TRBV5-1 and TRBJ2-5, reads KAGVTQTPRYLIKTRGQQVTLSCSPISGHRSVSWYQQTPGQGLQFLFEYFSETQRNKGNFPGRFSGRQFSNSRSEMNVSTLELGDSALYLCASSSVSGRLETQYFGPGTRLLVL.